This T cell receptor beta chain was captured by sequencing in a study of blood T cell repertoires in COVID-19. About the research overall: COVID-19 samples from acute and convalescent phases originated in the United States, Italy and Spain. In each case, the material was cDNA or gDNA derived from T cells, B-cell-depleted T cells, or PBMCs.

Original methodology: Estimated nucleated cell counts came from reference gene primer amplification. Sequencing used immunoSEQ multiplex PCR; TCRdb keeps in-frame clones, though not all of them. The DNA gave D and trimming, while V, J and clone size come from that table. The sample has more than 100,000 clones; around three quarters are singletons. The V end lost 5 bases, the J end lost 1 base, and 17 bases lay between the germline ends. The CDR3 spans 16 residues. From germline, CDR1 is SGHTA and CDR2 FQGNSA. A few counts support this clone. The sequence was collected from an elderly woman with acute or convalescent COVID-19. The sequenced sample consisted of peripheral blood. The chain carries TRBV7-2 and TRBJ2-5, with D perhaps TRBD1 (5 bases). DNA for the CDR3: TGTGCCAGCAGCCAGACGACAGCAGTATTCCAAGAGACCCAGTACTTC. It is translated as CASSQTTAVFQETQYF.